This T cell receptor beta chain was recovered during a study of cytomegalovirus exposure and HLA in healthy donors. Healthy bone marrow donors supplied every sample. Unmatched junction bases numbered 19, after V lost 0 bases and J lost 0 bases. The CDR3 totals 21 residues. Germline V lookup: CDR1 SQVTM, CDR2 ANQGSEA. 13 Jbeta primers and 60 Vbeta primers were used for the PCR. Data came from immunoSEQ multiplex PCR; TCRdb stores just in-frame clones and leaves some out. Of 85,000 to 120,000 clones in the sample, 70% to 80% are singletons; the top ten hold 2.8%. The clonotype originates from a female donor in good health and CMV-seronegative. What was sequenced was PBMCs. The chain recombines TRBV29-1 with TRBJ2-1; 8 bases are shared with TRBD1. The CDR3 nucleotides read TGCAGCGTTGAAGATCTGCGGGCTTCGACAGGGGCCCCGAGCTCCTACAATGAGCAGTTCTTC. Its protein product is CSVEDLRASTGAPSSYNEQFF.